Below are 8 T cell receptor beta chains sequenced from a single sample in a study of blood T cell repertoires in COVID-19. The data were produced by immunoSEQ multiplex PCR, yet TCRdb's version contains in-frame clones alone and is incomplete. The sample contains about 120,000 clones, about 89% of which appear only once. Sample: peripheral blood. The receptors derive from a man aged 40-50 years with acute or convalescent COVID-19.

This clone appeared once. The genes are TRBV13 and TRBJ1-3, with 8 bases that match TRBD1. Germline CDR1 and CDR2: PRHDT and FYEKMQ (reference sequence). This CDR3 has 15 residues. V lost 6 bases, J lost 3 bases, and 7 bases stayed unmatched. The CDR3 nucleotides are TGTGCCAGCAGACCCAGGGGGCTTAGTGGAAACACCATATATTTT. Protein sequence: CASRPRGLSGNTIYF.

In DNA form, the CDR3 reads TGTGCCAGGCGCCTGCCGGGGATCACTGAAGCTTTCTTT. Amino acids: CARRLPGITEAFF. The chain joins TRBV6-5 to TRBJ1-1; D remains unclear. This CDR3 has 13 residues. Germline-derived CDR1 and CDR2 are MNHEY and SVGAGI. Between the trimmed V and J ends, which lost 9 bases and 4 bases, there was a span of 15 bases.

The chain carries TRBV18 and TRBJ1-3; no firm D call. The CDR3 is 17 amino acids. Germline V gene sequence: CDR1 KGHSH, CDR2 LQKENI. V lost 0 bases and J lost 0, with 12 bases in between. The CDR3: CASSPPIGVSSGNTIYF. CDR3 nucleotides: TGTGCCAGCTCACCACCGATCGGAGTGAGCTCTGGAAACACCATATATTTT.

Only a few counts were recorded for this clone. This chain links TRBV11-2 with TRBJ1-3; possible D gene TRBD1, 6 bases. The length of the CDR3 is 15 residues. Per germline, CDR1 SGHAT and CDR2 FQNNGV. The V end was cut by 2 bases, the J end by 16 bases, with 24 bases between. This CDR3 is CASSLYGRAGGTRYF. The CDR3 nucleotides read TGTGCCAGCAGCTTATATGGAAGAGCGGGGGGGACAAGGTATTTT.

The rearrangement uses TRBV10-3 and TRBJ2-1, with 11 positions matching TRBD2. In germline, CDR1 is ENHRY, CDR2 SYGVKD. There are 16 residues in the CDR3. The V segment lost 8 bases and the J segment 8 bases; nucleotides outside the gene matches: 14. In DNA form, the CDR3 reads TGTGCCATCCACGGGACTAGCGGTCAACGGGTTGATGAGCAGTTCTTC. Translated: CAIHGTSGQRVDEQFF.

As DNA, the CDR3 is TGTGCCAGCAGCCCCTGGACTAGCGGGAGCCCGGGAGAGACCCAGTACTTC. It is translated as CASSPWTSGSPGETQYF. This chain uses TRBV5-5 with TRBJ2-5; 13 nucleotides match TRBD2. Per the germline V gene, CDR1 is SGHKS and CDR2 is YYEKEE (reference sequence). V trimming: 4 bases; J trimming: 4 bases; junction bases outside the gene matches: 10. The CDR3 loop spans 17 amino acids.

The CDR3 bases are TGTGCCAGCAGCCCCGAGGACAGGGCATGGTATGGCTACACCTTC. Its translation is CASSPEDRAWYGYTF. The chain has TRBV11-2 and TRBJ1-2, with 8 bases identical to TRBD1. Trimming took 5 bases from V and 5 from J; bases not matched to a gene: 10. The CDR3 length is 15 residues. Per germline, CDR1 SGHAT and CDR2 FQNNGV.

This clone was seen only a few times. The V call is TRBV30, the J call TRBJ1-6, with D maybe TRBD1 (6 bases). CDR3 size: 15 residues. Trimming pared 4 bases from V and 9 bases from J, leaving 19 bases between. Germline CDR1 reads GTSNPN; CDR2 reads SVGIG (reference sequence). The CDR3 spells CAWNYGRGSSSPLHF. The DNA of the CDR3 is TGTGCCTGGAACTACGGCAGGGGTTCGAGTTCACCCCTCCACTTT. The entire variable domain, with the rest obtained from reference TRBV30 and TRBJ1-6, is as follows: SQTIHQWPATLVQPVGSPLSLECTVEGTSNPNLYWYRQAAGRGLQLLFYSVGIGQISSEVPQNLSASRPQDRQFILSSKKLLLSDSGFYLCAWNYGRGSSSPLHFGNGTRLTVT.